This entry features one TCR beta chain sequence. Trimming removed 2 bases from V and 5 bases from J, with 16 bases in between. This CDR3 has 15 residues. Germline assignment: CDR1 LGHNA and CDR2 YNFKEQ. This entry comes from a study of blood T cell repertoires in COVID-19. In the study overall: T cells, B-cell-depleted T cells, or PBMCs provided the cDNA or gDNA that served as material.

Clones were sequenced by immunoSEQ multiplex PCR, and TCRdb holds only the in-frame ones, with some missing. Here the sample spans 40,000 to 60,000 clones, 65% to 80% being singletons. Sequencing was carried out using peripheral blood. The sequence was collected from a man aged 65-85 years with acute or convalescent COVID-19. The chain links TRBV4-2 to TRBJ2-7; no definite D call. CDR3 in DNA: TGTGCCAGCAGCCAACCCCCACCACTTCACCACGAGCAGTACTTC. Protein: CASSQPPPLHHEQYF.